The rows below give T cell receptor beta chains drawn from one sample of a study of response to subunit inactivated influenza vaccine. TCRdb itself ran the RT-PCR reads through MiXCR, one entry per CDR3 protein. This sample yields hundreds of thousands of distinct CDR3 sequences, of which approximately 10% are seen a single time; about 12% belongs to the top ten. This specimen was PBMCs from blood, taken 40 to 50 days after vaccination. Receptor source: a man aged 45-60 years who received an inactivated influenza vaccine. The CDR3 runs from the conserved cysteine through the conserved F or W.

v_call	j_call	cdr3_aa
TRBV7-6	TRBJ1-1	CASRNDPTGATEAFF
TRBV10-2	TRBJ2-1	CASSESSAERAFEQFF
TRBV10-3	TRBJ2-2	CAIRGTENTGELFF
TRBV29-1	TRBJ2-1	CSTGQAEQFF
TRBV5-1	TRBJ1-2	CASSTAGYYGYTF
TRBV29-1	TRBJ2-1	CSVEDRGLAVSYNEQFF
TRBV23-1	TRBJ2-3	CASSHRLLAESSADTQYF
TRBV5-1	TRBJ2-2	CASSARDNTGELFF
TRBV7-8	TRBJ2-3	CASSLYRGPTDTQYF
TRBV20-1	TRBJ2-5	CSASRDRETQYF
TRBV2	TRBJ2-7	CASRPSGSGLYEQYF
TRBV7-9	TRBJ1-2	CASSTHRGYGGGYTF
TRBV5-1	TRBJ2-7	CASSLDRDGEQYF
TRBV4-2	TRBJ1-5	CASSQDGATDGNQPQHF
TRBV5-1	TRBJ2-7	CASSLAIGTLTYEQYF
TRBV3-1	TRBJ2-1	CACSPRRALTSEYNEQFF
TRBV29-1	TRBJ2-7	CSVVGYRAYEQYF
TRBV7-6	TRBJ2-1	CASSSSTSGYNEQFF
TRBV6-1	TRBJ2-5	CASREPGAGETQYF
TRBV7-8	TRBJ2-5	CASSMPGGVRYF
TRBV11-2	TRBJ1-2	CASSSQARQVYGYTF
TRBV7-9	TRBJ2-7	CASSQGSLAGVHEQYF
TRBV14	TRBJ2-5	CASSQRPGTTYETQYF
TRBV6-5	TRBJ2-3	CASRVTDTQYF
TRBV7-9	TRBJ1-2	CASSLPANYGYTF
TRBV11-2	TRBJ2-3	CASSFEGWLDTQYF
TRBV20-1	TRBJ2-7	CSARGTGLHEQYF